A single sample is the source of the 13 T cell receptor beta chains below, sequenced in a study of post-analysis software for immune sequencing data. Study results and caveats: Compared with controls, patients had more of about 5 TRBV segments, including TRBV5-6, TRBV5-1 and TRBV20-1.

No antigen has been assigned to these receptors. cDNA libraries for TCR beta contained unique molecular identifiers. TCRdb called the PCR reads again in MiXCR, with one record for every CDR3 protein. The sample includes hundreds of thousands of distinct CDR3 sequences, 30% seen only once; the top ten take around 0.6%. Sequencing was done on a sample of blood. The receptor source for this set is a girl between 10 and 17 years old with multiple sclerosis.

The J gene is TRBJ2-1, the V gene TRBV4-2; 9 bases are a match to TRBD1. Trimming took 0 bases from V and 6 from J; bases not matched to a gene: 9. This CDR3 has 17 amino acids. The germline gives CDR1 LGHNA, CDR2 YNFKEQ. In DNA, the CDR3 is TGTGCCAGCAGCCAAGATTTGTCGGGACAGGGTTCCAATGAGCAGTTCTTC. This encodes CASSQDLSGQGSNEQFF.

There are a few counts of this clonotype. The chain links TRBV6-1 to TRBJ2-5; D not certain. The DNA matches TRBJ2-7 better at its end, which makes the J call doubtful. This CDR3 comprises 13 residues. CDR1 and CDR2 (germline): MNHNS, SASEGT. The CDR3 DNA follows: TGTGCCAGCACTAGAAAGGTCTCGGGCGAGCAGTACTTC. This codes for CASTRKVSGEQYF.

This clonotype was counted ten times or more. The chain has TRBV19 and TRBJ2-7; D might be TRBD2 (6 bases). V was shortened by 5 bases and J by 2 bases, with 10 bases between the two germline ends. From germline, CDR1 is LNHDA and CDR2 SQIVND (reference sequence). The CDR3 is 13 amino acids. The CDR3 DNA is TGTGCCAGTAGTCCGGGACTTACCTACGAGCAGTACTTC. This codes for CASSPGLTYEQYF.

In its sample, this clonotype was seen a few times. CDR3 amino acids: CSARDRGTGNQPQHF. DNA of the CDR3: TGCAGTGCTAGAGATCGGGGGACTGGCAATCAGCCCCAGCATTTT. The rearrangement links TRBV20-1 to TRBJ1-5, with D maybe TRBD1 (5 bases). The germline CDR1 and CDR2 sequences are DFQATT and SNEGSKA (reference sequence). Trimming cost V 0 bases and J 2 bases, with 11 bases left between them. This CDR3 spans 15 amino acids.

This clonotype was picked up a small number of times. The gene calls are TRBV11-2 and TRBJ2-3; D may match TRBD1 or TRBD2 (5 bases each). Trimming shortened V by 5 bases and J by 0 bases, and 15 bases separated the two germline ends. The germline V gene encodes CDR1 SGHAT and CDR2 FQNNGV. This CDR3 comprises 16 residues. This CDR3 reads CASSDRLRVSTDTQYF. The CDR3 DNA reads as TGTGCCAGCAGCGACAGACTGAGGGTTAGCACAGATACGCAGTATTTT. Filled out from reference TRBV11-2 and TRBJ2-3, the complete variable domain reads EAGVAQSPRYKIIEKRQSVAFWCNPISGHATLYWYQQILGQGPKLLIQFQNNGVVDDSQLPKDRFSAERLKGVDSTLKIQPAKLEDSAVYLCASSDRLRVSTDTQYFGPGTRLTVL.

The genes are TRBV9 and TRBJ1-2; possibly TRBD1 for D (6 bases). The V end was cut by 0 bases, the J end by 6 bases, with 15 bases between. The CDR3 has 15 residues. Germline V CDR1 and CDR2: SGDLS, YYNGEE. The CDR3 region has the DNA TGTGCCAGCAGCGTAGTTTCCAGGGGAGGTAATGGCTACACCTTC. This gives the protein CASSVVSRGGNGYTF. The full variable domain, its missing parts supplied by reference TRBV9 and TRBJ1-2, is DSGVTQTPKHLITATGQRVTLRCSPRSGDLSVYWYQQSLDQGLQFLIQYYNGEERAKGNILERFSAQQFPDLHSELNLSSLELGDSALYFCASSVVSRGGNGYTFGSGTRLTVV.

The chain couples TRBV7-9 to TRBJ2-7; maybe TRBD1 (7 bases). Matching the DNA end better, TRBJ2-5 makes the J call doubtful. The CDR3 sequence is 17 residues long. Germline V gene lookup returns CDR1 SEHNR and CDR2 FQNEAQ (reference sequence). The CDR3 DNA follows: TGTGCCAGCAGCTTCCAAGGGGCGTACAGGGGACTGGAGACCCAGTACTTC. Encoded protein: CASSFQGAYRGLETQYF.

This clonotype was observed a handful of times. V and J are TRBV5-1 and TRBJ2-3; no reliable D call. Trimming removed 4 bases from V and 6 bases from J, with 12 bases in between. CDR1 and CDR2 (germline): SGHRS, YFSETQ. The CDR3 is made up of 13 amino acids. The CDR3 nucleotides are TGCGCCAGCAGCAACTCCGGCAGGGATACGCAGTATTTT. Translating gives CASSNSGRDTQYF.

This clonotype was observed a handful of times. The gene calls are TRBV19 and TRBJ1-2, with 7 bases matching TRBD1. Germline CDR1 reads LNHDA; CDR2 reads SQIVND (reference sequence). The CDR3 has 12 amino acids. Germline trimming cut 6 bases from V and 7 bases from J; bases unmatched to any gene: 5. CDR3 DNA: TGTGCCAGTAGAACTACAGGGGTTGGCTACACCTTC. It specifies CASRTTGVGYTF.

The V call is TRBV7-2, the J call TRBJ2-1; 12 bases are a match to TRBD2. V trimming: 4 bases; J trimming: 8 bases; junction bases outside the gene matches: 9. Germline assignment: CDR1 SGHTA and CDR2 FQGNSA. The CDR3 length is 16 residues. The DNA for the CDR3 is TGTACCAGCAGCTCACATTCTAGCGGGGGGGCCTATGAGCAGTTCTTC. Protein: CTSSSHSSGGAYEQFF.

Here the CDR3 DNA reads TGTGCCAGCAGCGAAAGGGAGGGCTACACCTTC. As protein: CASSEREGYTF. The rearrangement joins TRBV27 to TRBJ1-2; D not certain. This CDR3 is 11 amino acids long. The germline V gene has CDR1 MNHEY and CDR2 SMNVEV (reference sequence). V lost 6 bases and J 8 bases, leaving 10 bases between the germline ends.

The chain employs TRBV5-4 and TRBJ2-1; a weak D match, TRBD2 (6 bases). Germline V CDR1 and CDR2: SGHNT, YYREEE (reference sequence). V was trimmed by 4 bases and J by 7 bases, leaving 15 bases between them. The CDR3 runs to 14 residues. The CDR3: CASSTLAEQNEQFF. The CDR3 DNA reads as TGTGCCAGCAGCACACTAGCAGAACAGAATGAGCAGTTCTTC. Looking up the rest from reference TRBV5-4 and TRBJ2-1 gives the full variable domain: ETGVTQSPTHLIKTRGQQVTLRCSSQSGHNTVSWYQQALGQGPQFIFQYYREEENGRGNFPPRFSGLQFPNYSSELNVNALELDDSALYLCASSTLAEQNEQFFGPGTRLTVL.

The chain has TRBV25-1 and TRBJ1-1, with TRBD1 matching over 8 bases. The CDR3 loop spans 15 amino acids. Germline assignment: CDR1 MGHDK and CDR2 SYGVNS. The trim removed 7 bases at V and 5 bases at J, leaving 12 bases unmatched. In nucleotides, the CDR3 is TGTGCCAGCACCCTGGGGGCAGGGGGCCGAACTGAAGCTTTCTTT. As protein: CASTLGAGGRTEAFF.